These 19 T cell receptor beta chains were sequenced from one sample in a study of shared clonotypes between healthy human individuals. This table comes from immunoSEQ multiplex PCR, and its TCRdb copy is limited to in-frame clones, with some not included. The sample has millions of clones; approximately 95% are singletons. Material for sequencing was naive CD4+ T cells from PBMCs. Subset meaning: CD45RA+ positively selected. All receptors come from a man between 18 and 29 years old in good health. Some clones in this sample may be carry-over from other donors' samples.

The chain recombines TRBV7-3 with TRBJ1-2; no reliable D call. CDR1 and CDR2 from the germline V gene are SGHTA and FQGTGA. The CDR3 totals 13 residues. Trimming pared 3 bases from V and 2 bases from J, leaving 7 bases between. The CDR3 reads CASSLAENYGYTF. The CDR3 coding sequence is TGTGCCAGCAGCTTGGCCGAAAACTATGGCTACACCTTC.

The table lists this clone with a count of one. The J gene is TRBJ2-7, the V gene TRBV7-8; D tentatively reads TRBD1 or TRBD2 (5 bases each). Trimming cost V 2 bases and J 3 bases, with 11 bases left between them. CDR1 and CDR2 from the germline V gene are SGHVS and FQNEAQ. The CDR3 is 14 amino acids. CDR3 residues: CASSLRDAIYEQYF. CDR3 nucleotide sequence: TGTGCCAGCAGCTTAAGGGACGCAATCTACGAGCAGTACTTC.

This CDR3 is CASSLLPRYDEQFF. DNA of the CDR3: TGTGCCAGCAGCCTGCTTCCAAGGTACGATGAGCAGTTCTTC. V usage is TRBV5-5 and J usage is TRBJ2-1; D gene uncertain. This CDR3 region has 14 residues. The V end was cut by 4 bases, the J end by 8 bases, with 16 bases between. From germline, CDR1 is SGHKS and CDR2 YYEKEE (reference sequence).

V and J are TRBV7-7 and TRBJ2-3; maybe TRBD2 (7 bases). The CDR3 spans 15 residues. The V gene lost 5 bases and the J gene lost 0 bases, with 12 bases spanning the gap. Germline-derived CDR1 and CDR2 are SSHAT and FNYEAQ (reference sequence). The CDR3 sequence: CASSRGAGSTDTQYF. CDR3 in DNA: TGTGCCAGCAGCCGGGGGGCAGGGAGCACAGATACGCAGTATTTT.

V usage is TRBV30 and J usage is TRBJ2-3; 8 nucleotides align to TRBD2. There are 14 residues in the CDR3. The V segment lost 7 bases and the J segment 3 bases; nucleotides outside the gene matches: 9. From germline, CDR1 is GTSNPN and CDR2 SVGIG (reference sequence). DNA of the CDR3: TGTGCCTCGCTTGAACGGGAGGGTACAGATACGCAGTATTTT. Translating it yields CASLEREGTDTQYF.

The V gene is TRBV9, the J gene TRBJ1-3, with 8 bases lining up with TRBD1. The germline V gene has CDR1 SGDLS and CDR2 YYNGEE. The ends lost 0 bases at V and 0 bases at J; junction bases unmatched: 2. The CDR3 is 16 amino acids. Written as DNA, the CDR3 is TGTGCCAGCAGCGTAGTCACAGGGGGCTCTGGAAACACCATATATTTT. It translates to CASSVVTGGSGNTIYF.

About this clone: The sample carries other DNA sequences with the same CDR3. V gene TRBV27 combines with J gene TRBJ2-7; 10 bases match TRBD2. V lost 2 bases and J lost 3; bases outside the gene matches: 1. CDR3 length equals 14 residues. Germline CDR1 MNHEY, CDR2 SMNVEV (reference sequence). DNA for the CDR3: TGTGCCAGCAGTTTAGTAGCGGGAGGCTACGAGCAGTACTTC. Encoded protein: CASSLVAGGYEQYF.

This rearrangement joins TRBV7-9 to TRBJ1-5; D is uncertain. CDR1 SEHNR and CDR2 FQNEAQ come from the germline V gene (reference sequence). The CDR3 has 13 amino acids. The ends were cut back, 5 bases at V and 11 bases at J, with 16 bases in the middle. In nucleotides, the CDR3 is TGTGCCAGCAGCCGAACAGCCTCTGTAACCCAGCATTTT. Translation: CASSRTASVTQHF.

The chain is built from TRBV28 and TRBJ1-5; D possibly corresponds to TRBD1 (6 bases). Germline loops: CDR1 MDHEN, CDR2 SYDVKM. Trimming removed 2 bases from V and 2 bases from J, with 16 bases in between. CDR3 length: 17 amino acids. CDR3 in amino acids: CASSLQGGTAGNQPQHF. The DNA of the CDR3 is TGTGCCAGCAGTTTACAAGGGGGGACGGCCGGCAATCAGCCCCAGCATTTT.

The chain recombines TRBV18 with TRBJ2-7; 7 bases match TRBD2. With V trimmed by 6 bases and J by 5 bases, 19 bases remained unmatched. This CDR3 region has 17 residues. CDR1 and CDR2 (germline): KGHSH, LQKENI. CDR3 loop: CASSQYQRGLPLDEQYF. CDR3 nucleotide sequence: TGTGCCAGCTCCCAATATCAGCGGGGACTCCCTTTAGACGAGCAGTACTTC.

The chain is built from TRBV5-4 and TRBJ1-2, with D perhaps matching TRBD1 (6 bases). Trimming cost V 1 base and J 2 bases, with 12 bases left between them. The CDR3 totals 15 residues. Germline values: CDR1 SGHNT, CDR2 YYREEE (reference sequence). CDR3 sequence: CASSLRQGQNYGYTF. The CDR3 DNA reads as TGTGCCAGCAGCTTGAGGCAGGGGCAAAACTATGGCTACACCTTC.

The V and J genes are TRBV4-3 and TRBJ1-4, with unresolved D. The CDR3 runs 15 residues. Germline-derived CDR1 and CDR2 are LGHNA and YSLEER. V was pared by 4 bases and J by 5 bases, with 14 bases between. The CDR3 nucleotides are TGCGCCAGCAGCCTACAACCCCGGGAGAATGAAAAACTGTTTTTT. It yields the protein CASSLQPRENEKLFF.

The rearrangement links TRBV6-1 to TRBJ2-2, with TRBD2 matching over 7 bases. This CDR3 has 15 amino acids. Germline V gene lookup returns CDR1 MNHNS and CDR2 SASEGT. Trimming at V came to 6 bases and at J to 2 bases, leaving 6 bases not matched to a gene. The CDR3: CASRAASGNTGELFF. Written as DNA, the CDR3 is TGTGCCAGCAGGGCGGCTAGCGGAAACACCGGGGAGCTGTTTTTT.

This chain joins TRBV2 and TRBJ1-5; 7 bases agree with TRBD1. CDR1 SNHLY and CDR2 FYNNEI come from the germline V gene. The trim removed 4 bases at V and 6 bases at J, leaving 6 bases unmatched. CDR3 length equals 14 residues. The CDR3: CASSGQGLSQPQHF. CDR3 nucleotides: TGTGCCAGCAGTGGACAGGGTTTGTCTCAGCCCCAGCATTTT.

This sequence joins TRBV5-1 and TRBJ2-7; TRBD2 agrees at 16 bases. The CDR3 contains 17 residues. From germline, CDR1 is SGHRS and CDR2 YFSETQ. Germline trimming cut 4 bases from V and 4 bases from J; bases unmatched to any gene: 8. CDR3 loop: CASSPGTSGRADYEQYF. DNA of the CDR3: TGCGCCAGCAGCCCTGGGACTAGCGGGAGGGCCGATTACGAGCAGTACTTC.

This clone appeared a single time. The chain joins TRBV6-1 to TRBJ2-4; no firm D call. Germline lookup yields CDR1 MNHNS and CDR2 SASEGT. V lost 4 bases and J 7 bases, leaving 11 bases between the germline ends. The CDR3 has 13 residues. The chain's CDR3 is CASSGSAPNIQYF. The DNA of the CDR3 is TGTGCCAGCAGTGGGTCAGCCCCGAACATTCAGTACTTC.

The CDR3 DNA sequence: TGTGCCAGCAGCCGACAGGGGGTTAGCACAGATACGCAGTATTTT. It specifies CASSRQGVSTDTQYF. The chain employs TRBV5-4 and TRBJ2-3; TRBD1 aligns across 9 bases. Germline V gene data show CDR1 as SGHNT and CDR2 as YYREEE (reference sequence). This CDR3 region has 15 residues. J was trimmed by 0 bases and V by 4 bases; bases with no gene match: 3.

This rearrangement joins TRBV6-6 to TRBJ1-3; D is unresolved. The germline CDR1 and CDR2 sequences are MNHNY and SVGAGI (reference sequence). V lost 6 bases and J lost 0, with 12 bases in between. The CDR3 is 15 residues long. As DNA, the CDR3 is TGTGCCAGCAGCCAGGACGGTAGCTCTGGAAACACCATATATTTT. Translated: CASSQDGSSGNTIYF.

The chain recombines TRBV7-2 with TRBJ2-1; 7 nucleotides line up with TRBD1. The CDR3 totals 15 residues. CDR1 is SGHTA and CDR2 is FQGNSA in the germline V gene. The junction had 5 bases not matched to a gene; V was cut back by 1 base and J by 5 bases. The CDR3 loop is CASSLDRGSHNEQFF. The CDR3 DNA is TGTGCCAGCAGCTTAGACAGGGGCAGTCACAATGAGCAGTTCTTC.